This TCR beta chain was profiled in a study of blood T cells in healthy people across ages. V was pared by 0 bases and J by 1 base, with 3 bases of the junction left unmatched. Germline loops: CDR1 DFQATT, CDR2 SNEGSKA (reference sequence). The CDR3 loop spans 15 amino acids. Alongside a J-beta primer mix, a sample-barcoded 5' primer served in a second PCR lasting about 7 to 11 cycles. At least 3 million CDR3-containing paired-end reads were obtained per sample. TCRdb processed the 5' RACE reads anew with MiXCR; each CDR3 protein has one entry. The table records 550,000 to 800,000 distinct CDR3 sequences, under 25% of them present only once.

J is TRBJ2-7 and V is TRBV20-1; 10 bases agree with TRBD2. The sequence came from a man between 70 and 80 years old in good health. What was sequenced was blood. The CDR3 here is CSARDSAGGSYEQYF. The CDR3 DNA is TGCAGTGCTAGAGATTCAGCGGGAGGGTCCTACGAGCAGTACTTC.